A single sample gave rise to the 10 T cell receptor beta chains below, sequenced in a study of shared clonotypes between healthy human individuals. The repertoire was sequenced with immunoSEQ multiplex PCR; TCRdb's copy has only in-frame clones and lacks some. The repertoire consists of about 530,000 clones, with about 75% occurring once and the leading ten covering roughly an eighth. The sequencing input was PBMCs. These receptors were taken from a woman aged 40 to 55 in good health. Some clones in this sample may be carry-over from other donors' samples.

The chain recombines TRBV5-1 with TRBJ2-3, with TRBD2 matching 13 bases. V lost 0 bases to trimming and J lost 4 bases; unmatched junction nucleotides: 8. The CDR3 has 18 amino acids. The germline V gene encodes CDR1 SGHRS and CDR2 YFSETQ. The CDR3 nucleotides are TGCGCCAGCAGCTTGGGACTAGCGGGAGGCATAGGCGCAGATACGCAGTATTTT. The encoded protein is CASSLGLAGGIGADTQYF.

The chain has TRBV2 and TRBJ2-5; D unresolved. The CDR3 is 14 residues long. Trimming removed 3 bases from V and 2 bases from J, with 10 bases in between. Germline V CDR1 and CDR2: SNHLY, FYNNEI. CDR3 region: CASSDRQLQETQYF. The CDR3 nucleotides read TGTGCCAGCAGTGATCGGCAGTTACAAGAGACCCAGTACTTC.

This sequence joins TRBV10-3 and TRBJ2-7; D is perhaps TRBD1 or TRBD2 (5 bases each). Trimming left V 8 bases short and J 1 base short, with 12 bases between. The CDR3 runs 13 residues. In germline, CDR1 is ENHRY, CDR2 SYGVKD. CDR3 coding DNA: TGTGCCATCGCCGGGACGGCATCCTACGAGCAGTACTTC. Its protein product is CAIAGTASYEQYF.

As concerns this clone: The sample contains more than one DNA sequence encoding this CDR3. The chain carries TRBV7-2 and TRBJ2-7; TRBD1 aligns across 9 bases. Germline V gives CDR1 SGHTA, CDR2 FQGNSA. The V segment lost 1 base and the J segment 3 bases; nucleotides outside the gene matches: 4. CDR3 length equals 15 residues. This CDR3 is CASSLVGTGSYEQYF. CDR3 DNA sequence: TGTGCCAGCAGCTTAGTTGGGACAGGGAGCTACGAGCAGTACTTC.

Here the CDR3 DNA reads TGTGCCAGCTCACAATCGCCAGGGAACTATGGCTACACCTTC. It specifies CASSQSPGNYGYTF. The V gene is TRBV18, the J gene TRBJ1-2; possibly TRBD1 for D (5 bases). The germline CDR1 and CDR2 sequences are KGHSH and LQKENI. V was trimmed by 4 bases and J by 2 bases, leaving 11 bases between them. This CDR3 spans 14 amino acids.

The genes are TRBV5-4 and TRBJ2-1, with D hard to call. Germline CDR1 and CDR2: SGHNT and YYREEE (reference sequence). The length of the CDR3 is 15 residues. Trimming removed 5 bases from V and 0 bases from J, with 12 bases in between. The CDR3 sequence: CASSSDPSSYNEQFF. CDR3 nucleotide sequence: TGTGCCAGCAGTTCCGACCCTAGCTCCTACAATGAGCAGTTCTTC.

This chain links TRBV10-3 with TRBJ2-3; a possible D gene is TRBD2 (6 bases). V lost 0 bases, J lost 2 bases, and 12 bases lay in between. The germline V gene has CDR1 ENHRY and CDR2 SYGVKD. The CDR3 sequence is 16 residues long. The CDR3 DNA sequence: TGTGCCATCAGTGAGTCGATAGCGGCGCCCACAGATACGCAGTATTTT. This codes for CAISESIAAPTDTQYF.

The rearrangement joins TRBV7-2 to TRBJ1-3, with 7 positions matching TRBD1. V shed 5 bases, J shed 8 bases, and the junction held 9 bases outside the gene matches. The CDR3 consists of 14 residues. Germline-derived CDR1 and CDR2 are SGHTA and FQGNSA. The CDR3 DNA reads TGTGCCAGCAGCCATTTGACAGGGCTAGACACCATATATTTT. The encoded protein is CASSHLTGLDTIYF.

CDR3 loop: CASSPTGGRYQETQYF. CDR3 in DNA: TGTGCCAGCTCACCTACAGGGGGCCGGTACCAAGAGACCCAGTACTTC. The chain couples TRBV18 to TRBJ2-5; 9 bases map to TRBD1. Germline CDR1 is KGHSH and CDR2 is LQKENI. The CDR3 consists of 16 residues. V lost 3 bases and J lost 0; bases outside the gene matches: 5.

The J gene is TRBJ2-3, the V gene TRBV29-1; D is unclear. This CDR3 contains 13 residues. V dropped 5 bases and J dropped 4 bases, with 13 bases sitting between them. The germline CDR1 and CDR2 sequences are SQVTM and ANQGSEA. The CDR3 is CSVLAQLADTQYF. CDR3 sequence (DNA): TGCAGCGTTCTCGCGCAGCTAGCAGATACGCAGTATTTT.